This T cell receptor (beta chain) was profiled in a study of blood T cell repertoires in COVID-19. Study-wide background: PBMCs, B-cell-depleted T cells, or T cells provided the cDNA or gDNA that made up the material.

V dropped 4 bases and J dropped 0 bases, with 10 bases sitting between them. The CDR3 contains 14 residues. Germline CDR1 SQVTM, CDR2 ANQGSEA. As handled by the study authors: Counts of nucleated cells, estimated from reference gene primer amplification, were obtained. Some clones are missing from TCRdb's copy, which holds only in-frame ones; the method was immunoSEQ multiplex PCR. V, J and clone size are those of that table, while D and trimming were read from the DNA. The repertoire consists of around 140,000 clones, with around 83% occurring once and the leading ten covering roughly a tenth. What was sequenced was peripheral blood. The rearrangement links TRBV29-1 to TRBJ1-3; D possibly corresponds to TRBD1 (5 bases). The source of this sequence is a man between 60 and 75 years old with active or convalescent COVID-19. The CDR3 loop reads CSVVGGFSGNTIYF. The DNA of the CDR3 is TGCAGCGTTGTGGGGGGGTTCTCTGGAAACACCATATATTTT. The full variable domain, completed using reference TRBV29-1 and TRBJ1-3, is SAVISQKPSRDICQRGTSLTIQCQVDSQVTMMFWYRQQPGQSLTLIATANQGSEATYESGFVIDKFPISRPNLTFSTLTVSNMSPEDSSIYLCSVVGGFSGNTIYFGEGSWLTVV.